This entry is about one T cell receptor beta chain. Its specificity is unknown. TCRdb re-called the 5' RACE reads through MiXCR, storing one row per CDR3 protein. The sample lists a few hundred thousand distinct CDR3 sequences, about 13% occurring once. The sample is drawn from a study of CD8 T cells in ankylosing spondylitis. CDR1 is SGHRS, CDR2 YFSETQ, per germline. This CDR3 spans 13 amino acids. V lost 5 bases, J lost 1 base, and 9 bases lay in between. Notes on the study in general: About eight highly homologous variants made up a TCR beta motif that seemed to typify ankylosing spondylitis blood.

The receptor was isolated from a male donor with ankylosing spondylitis. Sequenced input: blood, either unsorted or a sorted T cell fraction (not recorded which). The V and J genes are TRBV5-1 and TRBJ1-1; D might be TRBD1 (5 bases). The CDR3 protein is CASSDRPNTEAFF. In DNA form, the CDR3 reads TGCGCCAGCAGTGACAGACCGAACACTGAAGCTTTCTTT.